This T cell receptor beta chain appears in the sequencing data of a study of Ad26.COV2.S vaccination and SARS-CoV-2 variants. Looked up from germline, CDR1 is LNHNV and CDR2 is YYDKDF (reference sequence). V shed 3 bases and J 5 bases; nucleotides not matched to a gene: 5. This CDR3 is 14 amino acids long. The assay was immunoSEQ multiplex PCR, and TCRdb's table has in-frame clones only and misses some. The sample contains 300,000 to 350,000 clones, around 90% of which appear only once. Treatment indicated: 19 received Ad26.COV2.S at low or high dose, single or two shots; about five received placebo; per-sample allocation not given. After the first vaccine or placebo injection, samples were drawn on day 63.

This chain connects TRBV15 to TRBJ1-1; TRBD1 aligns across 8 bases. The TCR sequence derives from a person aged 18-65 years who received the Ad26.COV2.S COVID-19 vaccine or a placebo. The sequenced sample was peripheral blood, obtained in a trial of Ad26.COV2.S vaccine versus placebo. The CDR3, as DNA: TGTGCCACCAGCAGGGACAGGGTGGGGACTGAAGCTTTCTTT. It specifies CATSRDRVGTEAFF.